The 20 T cell receptor beta chains below all came from one sample that was sequenced in a study of monozygotic twins with inflammatory bowel disease. Following a re-call of the 5' RACE reads, TCRdb has one entry per CDR3 protein and lacks DNA. The table counts about 380,000 distinct CDR3 sequences; 2.5% to 3% lies in the top ten. Sequencing was carried out using blood. The receptors were gathered from a human donor with ulcerative colitis or Crohn's disease, or a healthy co-twin of an affected twin (not recorded which).

The rearrangement uses TRBV7-2 and TRBJ2-5; there is no DNA to check the TCRdb D call of TRBD1. Germline CDR1 SGHTA, CDR2 FQGNSA. CDR3 size: 14 residues. The CDR3 loop is CASSPGILGETQYF.

V is TRBV18 and J is TRBJ2-3; TCRdb returns TRBD2, unconfirmable since there is no DNA. The CDR3 sequence is 18 residues long. Germline V gives CDR1 KGHSH, CDR2 LQKENI. CDR3 residues: CASSPQTLAGGTLDTQYF.

The rearrangement links TRBV12-3 or TRBV12-4 to TRBJ2-7; the D call from TCRdb, TRBD1, cannot be confirmed without DNA. The CDR3 has 15 amino acids. The CDR3 reads CASSKRQVLTYEQYF.

V and J are TRBV2 and TRBJ1-1; the D gene TCRdb calls, TRBD1, cannot be checked with no DNA. Germline loops: CDR1 SNHLY, CDR2 FYNNEI. The length of the CDR3 is 16 residues. The CDR3 loop reads CASSLTGTVMNTEAFF.

The V gene is TRBV5-1, the J gene TRBJ1-2; TCRdb indicates TRBD1, and absent DNA this call remains unverified. The CDR3 has 16 residues. The germline V gene has CDR1 SGHRS and CDR2 YFSETQ. The CDR3 loop is CASSLTDGQGDFGYTF.

V and J are TRBV20-1 and TRBJ2-7; TCRdb reports TRBD1, a call that lacks DNA to check it against. CDR1 and CDR2 from the germline V gene are DFQATT and SNEGSKA (reference sequence). The CDR3 has 18 residues. This CDR3 is CSATTGTGGVTVDYEQYF.

This sequence joins TRBV7-6 and TRBJ1-4; TCRdb returns TRBD1, unconfirmable since there is no DNA. CDR3 size: 16 residues. The germline gives CDR1 SGHVS, CDR2 FNYEAQ. CDR3 amino acids: CASSSGQINPNEKLFF.

The CDR3 reads CSDPATTGRLTEAFF. The chain recombines TRBV20-1 with TRBJ1-1; TCRdb gives TRBD1 as the D gene, but with no DNA this cannot be confirmed. The CDR3 contains 15 residues. Looked up from germline, CDR1 is DFQATT and CDR2 is SNEGSKA (reference sequence).

The CDR3 protein is CASSQDVTGAFYEQYF. V and J are TRBV14 and TRBJ2-7; TCRdb returns TRBD1, unconfirmable since there is no DNA. Germline V gene lookup returns CDR1 SGHDN and CDR2 FVKESK. The CDR3 spans 16 residues.

J is TRBJ2-5 and V is TRBV5-1; TCRdb indicates TRBD2, and absent DNA this call remains unverified. The CDR3 spans 15 residues. The germline V gene has CDR1 SGHRS and CDR2 YFSETQ. This CDR3 is CASRFEGLLSETQYF. Together with reference TRBV5-1 and TRBJ2-5, the CDR3 gives the full variable domain: KAGVTQTPRYLIKTRGQQVTLSCSPISGHRSVSWYQQTPGQGLQFLFEYFSETQRNKGNFPGRFSGRQFSNSRSEMNVSTLELGDSALYLCASRFEGLLSETQYFGPGTRLLVL.

The chain combines TRBV12-3 or TRBV12-4 with TRBJ1-3. The CDR3 contains 15 residues. CDR3 loop: CASSLSWDTGDTIYF.

The J gene is TRBJ1-2, the V gene TRBV7-6; TCRdb picks TRBD1, but there is no DNA to check that call. The germline V gene has CDR1 SGHVS and CDR2 FNYEAQ. The length of the CDR3 is 15 residues. CDR3 in amino acids: CASSPGQGPNYGYTF.

The chain uses TRBV5-1 and TRBJ2-5; TCRdb reports TRBD1, a call that lacks DNA to check it against. CDR1 and CDR2 (germline): SGHRS, YFSETQ. The CDR3 is made up of 15 amino acids. This CDR3 is CASTLYTGDQETQYF.

CDR3 protein: CASSFGPGGFEQYF. V is TRBV12-3 or TRBV12-4 and J is TRBJ2-7; checking the TCRdb D call of TRBD1 is not possible without DNA. The CDR3 covers 14 residues.

The genes are TRBV9 and TRBJ2-5; TCRdb names TRBD1, which stays unverified in the absence of DNA. The CDR3 is made up of 13 amino acids. CDR1 is SGDLS and CDR2 is YYNGEE in the germline V gene. The CDR3 reads CASSVWGRETQYF.

The rearrangement uses TRBV6-5 and TRBJ1-1; the D call from TCRdb, TRBD1, cannot be confirmed without DNA. Germline lookup yields CDR1 MNHEY and CDR2 SVGAGI. The CDR3 extends over 14 amino acids. The CDR3: CASSYTPGPGGAFF.

The V call is TRBV6-5, the J call TRBJ2-2. Germline CDR1 and CDR2: MNHEY and SVGAGI. This CDR3 region has 12 residues. CDR3 residues: CASSYSTGELFF.

The rearrangement uses TRBV5-1 and TRBJ1-1. The CDR3 covers 14 residues. In germline, CDR1 is SGHRS, CDR2 YFSETQ. CDR3: CASSWTGVGTEAFF.

The chain uses TRBV9 and TRBJ1-6; the D call of TRBD1 rests on TCRdb alone, since no DNA is present to check it. CDR1 SGDLS and CDR2 YYNGEE come from the germline V gene. This CDR3 has 16 amino acids. The CDR3: CASSARTGQVNSPLHF.

This chain connects TRBV4-2 to TRBJ2-1; the D call of TRBD1 rests on TCRdb alone, since no DNA is present to check it. This CDR3 region has 20 residues. Germline loops: CDR1 LGHNA, CDR2 YNFKEQ. The CDR3 sequence: CASSPTPGQGGRSSYNEQFF.